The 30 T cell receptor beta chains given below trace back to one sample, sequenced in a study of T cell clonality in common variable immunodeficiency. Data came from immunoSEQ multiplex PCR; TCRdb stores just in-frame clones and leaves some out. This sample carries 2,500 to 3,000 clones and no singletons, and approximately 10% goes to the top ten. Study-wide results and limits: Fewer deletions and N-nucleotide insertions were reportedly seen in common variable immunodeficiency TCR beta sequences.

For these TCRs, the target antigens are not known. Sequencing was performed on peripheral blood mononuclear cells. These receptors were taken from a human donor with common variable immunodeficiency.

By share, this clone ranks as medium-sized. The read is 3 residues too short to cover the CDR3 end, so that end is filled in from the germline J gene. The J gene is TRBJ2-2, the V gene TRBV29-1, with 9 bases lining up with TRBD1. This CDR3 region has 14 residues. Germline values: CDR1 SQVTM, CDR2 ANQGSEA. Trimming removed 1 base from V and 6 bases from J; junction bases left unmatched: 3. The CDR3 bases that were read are TGCAGCGTTGAAGCGACAGGGGGGCCCGGGGAG. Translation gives CSVEATGGPGE. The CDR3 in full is CSVEATGGPGELFF.

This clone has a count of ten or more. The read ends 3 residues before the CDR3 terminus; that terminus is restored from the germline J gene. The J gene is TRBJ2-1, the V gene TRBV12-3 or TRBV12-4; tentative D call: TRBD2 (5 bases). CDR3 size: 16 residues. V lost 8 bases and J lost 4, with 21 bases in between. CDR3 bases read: TGTGCCAGCGCCGCCGCCAAGAGGGCAGTTTACAATGAG. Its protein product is CASAAAKRAVYNE. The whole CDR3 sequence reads CASAAAKRAVYNEQFF.

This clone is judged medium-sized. CDR3 residues: CASSLGQMNTEAFF. CDR3 bases read: TGTGCCAGCTCACTGGGACAGATGAACACTGAA. The chain combines TRBV18 with TRBJ1-1; the match to TRBD1 covers 7 bases. The read comes to an end 3 residues before the CDR3 does, leaving the germline J gene to fill in the end. Trimming cost V 4 bases and J 0 bases; bases outside gene matches: 2. Per the germline V gene, CDR1 is KGHSH and CDR2 is LQKENI. CDR3 size: 14 residues.

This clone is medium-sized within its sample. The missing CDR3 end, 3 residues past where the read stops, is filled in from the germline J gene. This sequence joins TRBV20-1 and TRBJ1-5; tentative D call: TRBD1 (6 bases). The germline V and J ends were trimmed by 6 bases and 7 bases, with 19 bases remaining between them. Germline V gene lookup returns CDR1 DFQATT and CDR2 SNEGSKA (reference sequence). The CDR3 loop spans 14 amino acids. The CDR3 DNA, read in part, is TGCAGTGCGGCTAAGGACAGTTTGGAGCAGCCC. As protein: CSAAKDSLEQP. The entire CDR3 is CSAAKDSLEQPQHF.

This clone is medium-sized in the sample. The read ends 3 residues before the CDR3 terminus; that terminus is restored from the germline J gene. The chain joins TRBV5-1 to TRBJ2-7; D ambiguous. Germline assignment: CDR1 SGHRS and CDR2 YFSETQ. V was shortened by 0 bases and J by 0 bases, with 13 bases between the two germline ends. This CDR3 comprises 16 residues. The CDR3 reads CASSLVGSYSSYEQYF. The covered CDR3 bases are TGCGCCAGCAGCTTGGTGGGCTCCTATAGCTCCTACGAG.

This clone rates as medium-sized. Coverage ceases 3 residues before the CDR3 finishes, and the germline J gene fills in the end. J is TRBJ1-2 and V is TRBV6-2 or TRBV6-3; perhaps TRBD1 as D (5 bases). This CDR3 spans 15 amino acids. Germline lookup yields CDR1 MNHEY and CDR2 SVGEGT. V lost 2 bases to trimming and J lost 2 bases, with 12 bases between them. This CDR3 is CASSYRGFENYGYTF. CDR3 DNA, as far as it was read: TGTGCCAGCAGTTACCGGGGGTTTGAGAACTATGGC.

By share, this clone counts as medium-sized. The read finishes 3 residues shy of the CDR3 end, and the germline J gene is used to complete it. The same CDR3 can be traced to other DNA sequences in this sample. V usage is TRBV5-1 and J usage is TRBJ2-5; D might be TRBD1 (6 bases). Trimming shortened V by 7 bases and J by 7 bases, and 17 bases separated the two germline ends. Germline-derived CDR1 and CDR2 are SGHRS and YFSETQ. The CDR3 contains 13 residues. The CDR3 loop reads CASRDTSRGTQYF. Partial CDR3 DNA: TGCGCCAGCCGGGACACCTCACGGGGGACC.

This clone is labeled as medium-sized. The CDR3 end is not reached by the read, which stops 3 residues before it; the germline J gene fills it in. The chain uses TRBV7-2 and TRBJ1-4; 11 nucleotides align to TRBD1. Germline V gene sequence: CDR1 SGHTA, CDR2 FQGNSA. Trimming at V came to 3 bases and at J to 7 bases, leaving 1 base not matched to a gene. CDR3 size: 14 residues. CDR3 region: CASSFGTGGEKLFF. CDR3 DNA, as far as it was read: TGTGCCAGCAGCTTCGGGACAGGGGGTGAAAAA.

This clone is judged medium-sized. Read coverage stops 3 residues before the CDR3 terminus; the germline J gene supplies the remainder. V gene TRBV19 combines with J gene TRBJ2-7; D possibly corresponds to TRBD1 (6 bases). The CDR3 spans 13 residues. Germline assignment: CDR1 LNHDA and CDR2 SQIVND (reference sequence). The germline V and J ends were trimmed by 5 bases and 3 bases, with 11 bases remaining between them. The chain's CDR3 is CASSPGHSYEQYF. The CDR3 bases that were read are TGTGCCAGTAGTCCGGGACATAGCTACGAG.

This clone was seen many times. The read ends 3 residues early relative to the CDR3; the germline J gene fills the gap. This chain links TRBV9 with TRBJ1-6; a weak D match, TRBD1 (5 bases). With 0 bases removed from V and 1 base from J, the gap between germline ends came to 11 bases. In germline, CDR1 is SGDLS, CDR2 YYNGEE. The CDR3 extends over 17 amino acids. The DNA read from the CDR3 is TGTGCCAGCAGCGTAGGTCAGGGTGGTTCCTATAATTCACCC. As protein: CASSVGQGGSYNSP. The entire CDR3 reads CASSVGQGGSYNSPLHF.

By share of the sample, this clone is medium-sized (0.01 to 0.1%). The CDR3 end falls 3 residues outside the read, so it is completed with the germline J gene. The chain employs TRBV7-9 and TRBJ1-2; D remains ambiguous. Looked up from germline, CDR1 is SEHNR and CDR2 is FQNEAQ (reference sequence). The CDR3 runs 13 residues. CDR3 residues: CALAARGFFGYTF. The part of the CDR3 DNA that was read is TGTGCCTTAGCAGCCCGGGGTTTTTTCGGC.

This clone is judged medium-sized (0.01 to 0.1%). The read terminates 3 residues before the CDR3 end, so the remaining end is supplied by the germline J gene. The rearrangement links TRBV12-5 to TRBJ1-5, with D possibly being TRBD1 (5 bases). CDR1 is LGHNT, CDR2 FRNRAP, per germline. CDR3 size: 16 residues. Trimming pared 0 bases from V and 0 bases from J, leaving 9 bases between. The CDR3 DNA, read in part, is TGTGCTAGTGGTTTGGTAGGAGGGGATAGCAATCAGCCC. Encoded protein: CASGLVGGDSNQP. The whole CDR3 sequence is CASGLVGGDSNQPQHF. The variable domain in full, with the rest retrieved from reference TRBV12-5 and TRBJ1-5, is DARVTQTPRHKVTEMGQEVTMRCQPILGHNTVFWYRQTMMQGLELLAYFRNRAPLDDSGMPKDRFSAEMPDATLATLKIQPSEPRDSAVYFCASGLVGGDSNQPQHFGDGTRLSIL.

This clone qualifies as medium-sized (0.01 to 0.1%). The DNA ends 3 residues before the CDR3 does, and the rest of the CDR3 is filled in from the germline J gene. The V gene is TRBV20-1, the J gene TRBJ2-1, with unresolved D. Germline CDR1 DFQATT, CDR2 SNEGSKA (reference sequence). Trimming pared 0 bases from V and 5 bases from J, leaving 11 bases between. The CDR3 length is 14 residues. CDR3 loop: CSARDLVQHNEQFF. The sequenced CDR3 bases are TGCAGTGCTAGAGATCTGGTACAGCACAATGAG.

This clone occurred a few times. Partial CDR3 DNA: TGTGCCAGCAGCTCCCGACGACTTGAAAACACTGAA. It encodes CASSSRRLENTE. The whole CDR3 protein reads CASSSRRLENTEAFF. The rearrangement uses TRBV7-8 and TRBJ1-1; D call uncertain. The CDR3 goes on 3 residues after the read ends, and that part is filled in from the germline J gene. Germline assignment: CDR1 SGHVS and CDR2 FQNEAQ. The CDR3 loop spans 15 amino acids. Trimming took 4 bases from V and 2 from J, leaving 14 bases between them.

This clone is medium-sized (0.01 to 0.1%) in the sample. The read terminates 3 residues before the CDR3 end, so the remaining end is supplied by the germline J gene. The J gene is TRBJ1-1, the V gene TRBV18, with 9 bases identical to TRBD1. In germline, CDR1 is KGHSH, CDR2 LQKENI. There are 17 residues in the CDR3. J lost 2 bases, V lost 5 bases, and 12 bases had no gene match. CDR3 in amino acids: CASSDPGTGSFNTEAFF. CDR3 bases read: TGTGCCAGCTCAGATCCCGGGACAGGGTCTTTTAACACTGAA.

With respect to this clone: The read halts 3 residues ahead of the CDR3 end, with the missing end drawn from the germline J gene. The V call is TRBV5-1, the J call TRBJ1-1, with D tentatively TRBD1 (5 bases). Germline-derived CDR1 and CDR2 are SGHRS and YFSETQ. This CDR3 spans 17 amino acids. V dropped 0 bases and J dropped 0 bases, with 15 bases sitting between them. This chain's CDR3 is CASSLDRDWNMNTEAFF. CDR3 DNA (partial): TGCGCCAGCAGCTTGGATCGGGACTGGAACATGAACACTGAA.

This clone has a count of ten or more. The part of the CDR3 DNA that was read is TGCGCCAGCAGCGAGGGGGCCGATGAAAAA. Encoded protein: CASSEGADEK. The full CDR3 sequence reads CASSEGADEKLFF. The chain recombines TRBV5-1 with TRBJ1-4; 7 bases are shared with TRBD1. The CDR3 end lies 3 residues beyond the end of the read and is filled in from the germline J gene. Germline CDR1 is SGHRS and CDR2 is YFSETQ. The V gene end was trimmed by 4 bases and the J gene end by 6 bases; junction bases not matched to a gene: 3. CDR3 length: 13 amino acids.

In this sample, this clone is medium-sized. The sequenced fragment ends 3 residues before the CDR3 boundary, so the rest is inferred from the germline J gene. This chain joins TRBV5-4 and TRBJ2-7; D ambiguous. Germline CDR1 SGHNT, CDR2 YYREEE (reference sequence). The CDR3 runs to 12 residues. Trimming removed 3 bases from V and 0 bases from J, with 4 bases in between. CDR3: CASSSGSYEQYF. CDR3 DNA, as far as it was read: TGTGCCAGCAGCTCAGGCTCCTACGAG.

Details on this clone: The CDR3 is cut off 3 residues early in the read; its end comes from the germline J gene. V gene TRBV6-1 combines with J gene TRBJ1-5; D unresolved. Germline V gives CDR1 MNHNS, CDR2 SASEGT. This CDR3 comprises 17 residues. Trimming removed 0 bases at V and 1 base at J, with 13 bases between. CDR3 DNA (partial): TGTGCCAGCAGTGAAGCTAGGAGACATTTAAGCAATCAGCCC. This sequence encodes CASSEARRHLSNQP. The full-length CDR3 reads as CASSEARRHLSNQPQHF.

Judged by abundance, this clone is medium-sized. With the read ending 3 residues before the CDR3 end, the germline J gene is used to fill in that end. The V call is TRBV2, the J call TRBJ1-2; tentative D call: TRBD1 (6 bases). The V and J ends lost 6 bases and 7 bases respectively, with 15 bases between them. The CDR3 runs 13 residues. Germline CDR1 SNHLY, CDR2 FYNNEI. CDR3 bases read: TGTGCCAGCAGCCAGACAGGTCGCGGTGGC. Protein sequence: CASSQTGRGG. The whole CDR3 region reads CASSQTGRGGYTF.

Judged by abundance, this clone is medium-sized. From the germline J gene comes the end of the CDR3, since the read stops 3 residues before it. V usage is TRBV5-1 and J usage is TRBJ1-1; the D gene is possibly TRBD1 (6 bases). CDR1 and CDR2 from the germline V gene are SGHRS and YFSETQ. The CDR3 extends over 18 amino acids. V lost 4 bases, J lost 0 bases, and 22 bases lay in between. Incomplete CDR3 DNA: TGCGCCAGCAGCCCGGGGGGGGCAGGATTCGGGTTGAACACTGAA. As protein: CASSPGGAGFGLNTE. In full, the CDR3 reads CASSPGGAGFGLNTEAFF. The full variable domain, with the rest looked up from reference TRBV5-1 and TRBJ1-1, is KAGVTQTPRYLIKTRGQQVTLSCSPISGHRSVSWYQQTPGQGLQFLFEYFSETQRNKGNFPGRFSGRQFSNSRSEMNVSTLELGDSALYLCASSPGGAGFGLNTEAFFGQGTRLTVV.

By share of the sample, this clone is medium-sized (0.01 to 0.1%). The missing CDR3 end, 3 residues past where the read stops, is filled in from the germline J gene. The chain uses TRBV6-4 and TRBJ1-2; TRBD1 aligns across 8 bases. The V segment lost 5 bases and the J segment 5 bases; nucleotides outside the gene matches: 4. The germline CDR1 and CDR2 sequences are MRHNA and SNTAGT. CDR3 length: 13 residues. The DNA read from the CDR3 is TGTGCCAGCAGTTCAGACAGGGGATATGGC. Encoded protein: CASSSDRGYG. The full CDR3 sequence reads CASSSDRGYGYTF.

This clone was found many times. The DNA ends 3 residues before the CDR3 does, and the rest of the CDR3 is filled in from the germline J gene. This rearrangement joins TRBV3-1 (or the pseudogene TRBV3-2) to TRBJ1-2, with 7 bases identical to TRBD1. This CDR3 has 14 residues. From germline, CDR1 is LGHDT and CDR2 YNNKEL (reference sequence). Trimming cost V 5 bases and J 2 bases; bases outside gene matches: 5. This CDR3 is CASSISDRNYGYTF. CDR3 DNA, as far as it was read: TGTGCCAGCAGCATATCGGACAGGAACTATGGC.

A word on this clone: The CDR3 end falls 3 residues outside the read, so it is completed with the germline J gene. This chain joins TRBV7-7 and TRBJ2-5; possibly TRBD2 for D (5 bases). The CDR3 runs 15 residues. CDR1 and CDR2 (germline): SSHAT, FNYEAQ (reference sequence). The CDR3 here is CASATGRGKQETQYF. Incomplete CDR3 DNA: TGTGCTAGCGCAACCGGACGGGGAAAGCAAGAGACC.

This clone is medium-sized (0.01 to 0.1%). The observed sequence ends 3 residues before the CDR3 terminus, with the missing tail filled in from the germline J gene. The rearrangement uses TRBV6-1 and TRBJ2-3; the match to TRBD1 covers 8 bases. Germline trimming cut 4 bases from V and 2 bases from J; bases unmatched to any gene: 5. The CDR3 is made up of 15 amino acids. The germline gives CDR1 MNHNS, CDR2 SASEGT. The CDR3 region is CASSGGRGHTDTQYF. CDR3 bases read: TGTGCCAGCAGTGGAGGCAGGGGGCACACAGATACG.

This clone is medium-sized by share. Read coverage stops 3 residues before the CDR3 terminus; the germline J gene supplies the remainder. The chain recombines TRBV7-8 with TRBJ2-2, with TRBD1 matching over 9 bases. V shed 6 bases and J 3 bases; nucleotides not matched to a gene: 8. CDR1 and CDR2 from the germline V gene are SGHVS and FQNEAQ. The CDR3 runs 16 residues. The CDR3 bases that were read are TGTGCCAGCAGACGAACTCGGGACAGGGACACCGGGGAG. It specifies CASRRTRDRDTGE. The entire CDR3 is CASRRTRDRDTGELFF.

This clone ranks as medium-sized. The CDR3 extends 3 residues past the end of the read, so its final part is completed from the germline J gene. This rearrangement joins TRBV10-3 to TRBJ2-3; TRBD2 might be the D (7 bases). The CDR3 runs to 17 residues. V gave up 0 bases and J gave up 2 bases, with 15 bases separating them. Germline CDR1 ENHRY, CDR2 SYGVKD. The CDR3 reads CAISESMVGGPTDTQYF. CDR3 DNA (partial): TGTGCCATCAGTGAGTCGATGGTGGGGGGGCCCACAGATACG.

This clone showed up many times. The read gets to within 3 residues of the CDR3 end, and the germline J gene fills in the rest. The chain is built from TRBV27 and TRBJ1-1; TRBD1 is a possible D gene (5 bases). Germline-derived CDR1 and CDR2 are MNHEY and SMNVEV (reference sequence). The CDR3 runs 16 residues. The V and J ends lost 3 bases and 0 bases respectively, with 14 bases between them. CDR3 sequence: CASSLVRDRMNTEAFF. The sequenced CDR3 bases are TGTGCCAGCAGTTTGGTCAGGGATCGCATGAACACTGAA.

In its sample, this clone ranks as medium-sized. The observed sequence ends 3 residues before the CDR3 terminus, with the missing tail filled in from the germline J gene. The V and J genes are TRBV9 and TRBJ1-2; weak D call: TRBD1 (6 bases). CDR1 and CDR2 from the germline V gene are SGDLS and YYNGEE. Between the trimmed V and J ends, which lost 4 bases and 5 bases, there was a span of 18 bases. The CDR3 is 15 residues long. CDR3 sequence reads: CASSPRQVAFYGYTF. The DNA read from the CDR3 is TGTGCCAGCAGCCCCCGACAGGTCGCGTTTTATGGC.

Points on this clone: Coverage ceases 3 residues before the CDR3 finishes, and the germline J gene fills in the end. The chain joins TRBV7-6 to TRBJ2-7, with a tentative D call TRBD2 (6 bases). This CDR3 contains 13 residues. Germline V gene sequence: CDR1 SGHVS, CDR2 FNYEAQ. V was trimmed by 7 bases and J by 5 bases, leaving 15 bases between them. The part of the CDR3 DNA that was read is TGTGCCAGCACCAGGTACAGGAGGGACGAG. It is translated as CASTRYRRDE. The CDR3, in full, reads CASTRYRRDEQYF.